There are many counts of the clone carrying this T cell receptor (beta chain). The sample is drawn from a study of regulatory T cells in long-lasting Graves disease. Time point indicated: persistent/refractory GD, antithyroid drugs over 5 years with positive TRAb. Making the TCR library involved RNA that had been extracted from PBMCs. Both iRepertoire HTBI primers and Arm-PCR of CDR3 regions were used to build the TCR beta libraries. TCRdb re-derived calls from the multiplex PCR reads in MiXCR, one entry per CDR3 protein. The sample comprises fewer than 450,000 distinct CDR3 sequences, roughly a quarter of which are singletons, and over 25% rests with the top ten. The CDR3 has 17 residues. Germline V gene sequence: CDR1 DFQATT, CDR2 SNEGSKA (reference sequence). The J segment lost 1 base and the V segment lost 0 bases, leaving 11 bases of the junction unmatched.

Sequencing used peripheral blood mononuclear cells (PBMCs), obtained when the disease was refractory, from a patient treated with antithyroid drugs. The chain has TRBV20-1 and TRBJ2-5, with TRBD1 matching 7 bases. The origin of this receptor is a female donor with Graves disease. CDR3 sequence reads: CSARDLTGPITQETQYF. The CDR3, as DNA: TGCAGTGCTAGAGATCTGACAGGGCCTATCACCCAAGAGACCCAGTACTTC.